This T cell receptor beta chain was found in a study of neurological immune-mediated disorders. This clonotype was recorded many times. A total of 2 million PBMCs stored at -80 degrees C provided the unsorted libraries. TCRdb reprocessed the 5' RACE reads via MiXCR and lists one record per CDR3 protein. Among 25,000 to 35,000 distinct CDR3 sequences, about 12% were seen once, and the ten largest hold 5.5% to 7%. Germline lookup yields CDR1 SGHTA and CDR2 FQGNSA. The CDR3 contains 16 residues. The V gene lost 3 bases and the J gene lost 4 bases, with 18 bases spanning the gap. The chain uses TRBV7-2 and TRBJ1-1, with no clear D. Sequenced sample: PBMCs. The TCR originated in an older woman in good health. The CDR3 coding sequence is TGTGCCAGCAGCTTGAAGCTGACATCTGACGGCACTGAAGCTTTCTTT. It yields the protein CASSLKLTSDGTEAFF.